These T cell receptor beta chains were read from a single sample in a study of post-analysis software for immune sequencing data. TCRdb fed the PCR reads into MiXCR, producing one record per CDR3 protein. The sample carries roughly 570,000 distinct CDR3 sequences, around 31% recorded once. Sequenced: blood. The receptors shown here come from a girl younger than 18 with multiple sclerosis. Each CDR3 is given with its conserved first and last residue. A D gene is named only where the DNA matches it firmly. Not every row has a clone size; where given, it reads once, few, many or a size class.

TRBV5-1,TRBD2,TRBJ2-1,few,TGCGCCAGCAGCTTGGCCGGGCTAGCGGGGTACAATGAGCAGTTCTTC,CASSLAGLAGYNEQFF
TRBV18,NA,TRBJ1-1,NA,TGTGCCAGCTCACCTGCCCCATTAGTCGCGGATGAAGCTTTCTTT,CASSPAPLVADEAFF
TRBV11-2,TRBD2,TRBJ2-5,few,TGTGCCAGCAGCTTAGGTACTAGCGGGGATCAAGAGACCCAGTACTTC,CASSLGTSGDQETQYF
TRBV7-3,TRBD1,TRBJ2-5,many,TGTGCCAGCAGCTTAGGTTTGGGGACAGGTAGCCAAGAGACCCAGTACTTC,CASSLGLGTGSQETQYF
TRBV11-1,NA,TRBJ1-1,few,TGTGCCAGCAGCGCCGCCGCGGGGGCGAGCACTGAAGCTTTCTTT,CASSAAAGASTEAFF
TRBV25-1,NA,TRBJ2-7,few,TGTGCCAGCAAAGTGGGGGAATACAATGAGCAGTACTTC,CASKVGEYNEQYF
TRBV5-1,NA,TRBJ1-1,few,TGCGCCAGCAGCACCACGGGAGGAAACACTGAAGCTTTCTTT,CASSTTGGNTEAFF
TRBV5-1,TRBD1,TRBJ2-3,NA,TGCGCCAGCAGCTTTGGACAGGGATCCCCTCACACAGATACGCAGTATTTT,CASSFGQGSPHTDTQYF
TRBV20-1,TRBD1,TRBJ2-3,few,TGCAGTGCCCCAGGACAGGGTTGGACAGATACGCAGTATTTT,CSAPGQGWTDTQYF
TRBV5-1,TRBD1,TRBJ1-1,few,TGCGCCAGCAGCAGGCAGGGGGCATTTCCCCTCGCGAACACTGAAGCTTTCTTT,CASSRQGAFPLANTEAFF
TRBV6-5,NA,TRBJ2-1,NA,TGTGCCAGCAGCCCGAGACTGGGCGAGCAGTTCTTC,CASSPRLGEQFF
TRBV5-1,TRBD2,TRBJ2-1,once,TGCGCCAGCAGCATGACTAGCGGGCGTTACAATGAGCAGTTCTTC,CASSMTSGRYNEQFF
TRBV9,NA,TRBJ2-1,few,TGTGCCAGCAGCGTAGGGGTTTTCTACAATGAGCAGTTCTTC,CASSVGVFYNEQFF
TRBV28,TRBD2,TRBJ2-5,NA,TGTGCCAGCAGTCCCAGCGGGGTGGGCGAGACCCAGTACTTC,CASSPSGVGETQYF
TRBV7-9,TRBD2,TRBJ2-1,NA,TGTGCCAGCAGCTCCCCGACTAGCTCTAGCTCCTACAATGAGCAGTTCTTC,CASSSPTSSSSYNEQFF
TRBV6-5,NA,TRBJ2-7,many,TGTGCCAGCAGCCGAAGCACTGACGAGCAGTACTTC,CASSRSTDEQYF
TRBV12-3/TRBV12-4,NA,TRBJ1-5,NA,TGTGCCAGCAGTTTTGGGGGTCTGGGCAATCAGCCCCAGCATTTT,CASSFGGLGNQPQHF
TRBV6-5,TRBD2,TRBJ2-5,NA,TGTGCCAGCAGACTCACTAGCGGGGGCCTCAAAGAGACCCAGTACTTC,CASRLTSGGLKETQYF
TRBV25-1,NA,TRBJ2-6,NA,TGTGCCAGCAGTGAACAGAGCTCTGGGGCCAACGCCCTGACTTTC,CASSEQSSGANALTF
TRBV5-1,TRBD2,TRBJ2-3,NA,TGCGCCAGAGGGCCCCTAGCGGGGGGGCCAATTAGCACAGATACGCAGTATTTT,CARGPLAGGPISTDTQYF
TRBV20-1,TRBD2,TRBJ2-5,few,TGCAGTGCTCCACAACTAGCGCGGGAGACCCAGTACTTC,CSAPQLARETQYF
TRBV12-2,NA,TRBJ2-3,few,TGTGCAAGTCGCCCCGTTGCCTGCCCTAGCACAGATACGCAGTATTTT,CASRPVACPSTDTQYF
TRBV28,TRBD1,TRBJ1-1,NA,TGTGCCAGCAGCAGACAGACAGGGAGGTACGAAGCTTTCTTT,CASSRQTGRYEAFF
TRBV3-1,TRBD1,TRBJ2-5,few,TGTGCCAGCAGGGGGACAGGGCGGACCCAGTACTTC,CASRGTGRTQYF
TRBV10-3,NA,TRBJ2-5,many,TGTGCCATCAGTGCCGGGGAGACCCAGTACTTC,CAISAGETQYF
TRBV7-9,NA,TRBJ2-7,NA,TGTGCCAGCAGCACCCACCGGGGCCGAAGCTCCTACGAGCAGTACTTC,CASSTHRGRSSYEQYF
TRBV15,NA,TRBJ2-5,NA,TGTGCCACCAGCATGATGGAGACCCAGTACTTC,CATSMMETQYF
TRBV20-1,NA,TRBJ2-5,few,TGCAGTGTAGGGAGGGGGGGCCTCGAGACCCAGTACTTC,CSVGRGGLETQYF
TRBV6-5,NA,TRBJ1-1,NA,TGTGCCAGCAGTTACTCGATCTACAGGATGAACACTGAAGCTTTCTTT,CASSYSIYRMNTEAFF
TRBV6-2/TRBV6-3,NA,TRBJ2-5,few,TGTGCCAGCAGGGCGGGACAGCACCAAGAGACCCAGTACTTC,CASRAGQHQETQYF
TRBV20-1,TRBD2,TRBJ2-7,NA,TGCAGTGCTAGAGATGGAGGGTCTAGCGGGGGCTACGAGCAGTACTTC,CSARDGGSSGGYEQYF
TRBV12-3/TRBV12-4,NA,TRBJ1-2,few,TGTGCCAGCAGTTTGGGAGGGACTCCTGGGTCAGACACCTTC,CASSLGGTPGSDTF
TRBV5-6,TRBD1,TRBJ2-5,few,TGTGCCAGCAGCTCGCCGGGACAGGGGGAAGAGACCCAGTACTTC,CASSSPGQGEETQYF
TRBV3-1,NA,TRBJ2-5,NA,TGTGCCAGCAGCCAAGATCGGCGGGCTGGGGAGACCCAGTACTTC,CASSQDRRAGETQYF
TRBV3-1,NA,TRBJ2-4,few,TGTGCCAGCAGCCAAGATCTGGGGAGGTTTCAGTACTTC,CASSQDLGRFQYF